This T cell receptor beta chain was identified during a study of blood T cell repertoires in COVID-19. Study-wide context: Whether acute or convalescent, the COVID-19 samples came from the United States, Italy and Spain. From T cells, B-cell-depleted T cells, or PBMCs came the material, which was cDNA or gDNA.

Methods used by the authors: Scientists estimated how many nucleated cells there were by amplifying reference gene primers. Sequencing used immunoSEQ multiplex PCR; TCRdb keeps in-frame clones, though not all of them. From that table come the V and J calls and clone size; the DNA was used to work out D and trimming. Of roughly 120,000 clones listed, approximately 90% were seen once; the top ten hold 1.1%. Germline V CDR1 and CDR2: PRHDT, FYEKMQ (reference sequence). Trimming cost V 4 bases and J 13 bases; bases outside gene matches: 13. This CDR3 spans 14 amino acids. The receptor comes from a human donor in a cohort sampled during active COVID-19. The sequencing sample was made of peripheral blood. The chain has TRBV13 and TRBJ2-1, with TRBD1 identical over 7 bases. This chain's CDR3 is CASSSIKETGNQFF. The CDR3 DNA reads TGTGCCAGCAGCTCCATTAAAGAGACAGGGAACCAGTTCTTC.